The 6 T cell receptor beta chains given below trace back to one sample, sequenced in a study of glioma-infiltrating T cells. Using RNA template, CDR3s of TCR alpha and beta were amplified with iRepertoire arm-PCR. TCRdb re-derived calls from the multiplex PCR reads in MiXCR, one entry per CDR3 protein. This sample has 300,000 to 400,000 distinct CDR3 sequences, with 35% to 45% found just once. What was sequenced was glioma tissue, nonneoplastic brain tissue, or PBMCs (not recorded which). These receptors came from a human donor with low-grade glioma or glioblastoma, undergoing nonglioma brain surgery, or in good health (not recorded which).

On this clonotype itself: Being one base from a much bigger clone, this may be a read error. The chain has TRBV28 and TRBJ2-3; D tentatively reads TRBD1 or TRBD2 (5 bases each). The CDR3 length is 15 residues. CDR1 is MDHEN, CDR2 SYDVKM, per germline. V dropped 6 bases and J dropped 0 bases, with 13 bases sitting between them. The CDR3 region has the DNA TGTGCCAGCAGACTCCGGGACGGTAGCACAGATACGCAGTATTTT. Translated: CASRLRDGSTDTQYF.

Note on this clonotype: This sequence may be a read error, since a much larger clone differs from it by one base. The V and J genes are TRBV28 and TRBJ2-5; D is perhaps TRBD1 or TRBD2 (5 bases each). V was trimmed by 6 bases and J by 9 bases, leaving 17 bases between them. The germline V gene encodes CDR1 MDHEN and CDR2 SYDVKM. There are 13 residues in the CDR3. The CDR3 sequence is CASSTPGPEAQYF. For the CDR3, the DNA is TGTGCCAGCAGCACCCCGGGACCGGAGGCCCAGTACTTC.

The rearrangement uses TRBV29-1 and TRBJ1-2, with 7 positions matching TRBD1. The trim removed 7 bases at V and 6 bases at J, leaving 17 bases unmatched. The germline CDR1 and CDR2 sequences are SQVTM and ANQGSEA. The CDR3 runs 15 residues. The CDR3 loop reads CSAWDYLTGPDGYTF. CDR3 in DNA: TGCAGCGCCTGGGACTACTTGACAGGGCCTGATGGCTACACCTTC.

This clonotype was seen many times. V usage is TRBV15 and J usage is TRBJ1-2, with D unresolved. The V gene's germline CDR1 is LNHNV and CDR2 YYDKDF (reference sequence). The V gene lost 5 bases and the J gene lost 3 bases, with 10 bases spanning the gap. CDR3 length: 13 residues. The CDR3 DNA reads TGTGCCACCAGCCGCTCCCGGGACTATGGCTACACCTTC. Protein sequence: CATSRSRDYGYTF. The full variable domain, with the rest looked up from reference TRBV15 and TRBJ1-2, is DAMVIQNPRYQVTQFGKPVTLSCSQTLNHNVMYWYQQKSSQAPKLLFHYYDKDFNNEADTPDNFQSRRPNTSFCFLDIRSPGLGDTAMYLCATSRSRDYGYTFGSGTRLTVV.

The chain carries TRBV18 and TRBJ1-5; D unclear. The CDR3 is made up of 16 amino acids. Per the germline V gene, CDR1 is KGHSH and CDR2 is LQKENI. The V end was cut by 3 bases, the J end by 3 bases, with 15 bases between. The CDR3 nucleotides read TGTGCCAGCTCACCTTCGGACGGTAATACCAATCAGCCCCAGCATTTT. Its translation: CASSPSDGNTNQPQHF.

The J gene is TRBJ2-5, the V gene TRBV7-3; 8 nucleotides align to TRBD2. The CDR3 is made up of 16 amino acids. Germline CDR1 is SGHTA and CDR2 is FQGTGA. V lost 4 bases to trimming and J lost 2 bases; unmatched junction nucleotides: 9. CDR3 residues: CASSSLTAGAQETQYF. Written as DNA, the CDR3 is TGTGCCAGCAGCTCATTAACAGCGGGGGCTCAAGAGACCCAGTACTTC.